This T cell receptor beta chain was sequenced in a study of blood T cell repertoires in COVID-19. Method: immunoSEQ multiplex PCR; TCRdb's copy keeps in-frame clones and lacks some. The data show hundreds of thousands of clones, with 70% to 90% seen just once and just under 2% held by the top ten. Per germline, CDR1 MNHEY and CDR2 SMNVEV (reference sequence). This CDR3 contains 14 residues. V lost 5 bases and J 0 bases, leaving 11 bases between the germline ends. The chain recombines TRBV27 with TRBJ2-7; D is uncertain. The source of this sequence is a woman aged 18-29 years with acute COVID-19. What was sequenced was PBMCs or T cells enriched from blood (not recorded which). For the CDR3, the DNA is TGTGCCAGCAGTATCCTAGGTAGCTCCTACGAGCAGTACTTC. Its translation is CASSILGSSYEQYF.